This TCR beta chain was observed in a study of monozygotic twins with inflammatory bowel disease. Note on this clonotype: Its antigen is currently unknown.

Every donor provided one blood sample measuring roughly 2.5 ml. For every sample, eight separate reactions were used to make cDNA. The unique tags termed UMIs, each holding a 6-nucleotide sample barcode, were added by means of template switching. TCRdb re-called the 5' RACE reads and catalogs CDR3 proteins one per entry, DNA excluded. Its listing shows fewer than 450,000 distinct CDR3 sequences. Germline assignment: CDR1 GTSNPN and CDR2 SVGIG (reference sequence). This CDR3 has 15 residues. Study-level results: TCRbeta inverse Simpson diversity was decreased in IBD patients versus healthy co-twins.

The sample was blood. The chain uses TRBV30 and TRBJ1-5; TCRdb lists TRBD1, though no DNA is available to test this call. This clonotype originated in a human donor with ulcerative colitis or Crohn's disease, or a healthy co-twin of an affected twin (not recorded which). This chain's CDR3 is CAWSAATGAHQPQHF.